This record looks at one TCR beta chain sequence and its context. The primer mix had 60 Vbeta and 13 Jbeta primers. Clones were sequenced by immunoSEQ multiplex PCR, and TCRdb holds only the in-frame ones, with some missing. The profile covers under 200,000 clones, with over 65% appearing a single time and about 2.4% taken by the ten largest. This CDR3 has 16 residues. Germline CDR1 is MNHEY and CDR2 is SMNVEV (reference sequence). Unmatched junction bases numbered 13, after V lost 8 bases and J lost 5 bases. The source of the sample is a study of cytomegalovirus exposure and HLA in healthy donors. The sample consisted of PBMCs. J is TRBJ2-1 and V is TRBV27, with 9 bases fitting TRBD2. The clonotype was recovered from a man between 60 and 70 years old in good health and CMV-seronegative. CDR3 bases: TGTGCCAGCTGGGACGGGACTAGCAGGGGCCACAATGAGCAGTTCTTC. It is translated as CASWDGTSRGHNEQFF.